The rows below give T cell receptor beta chains drawn from one sample of a study of blood T cell repertoires in COVID-19. Only in-frame clones appear in the TCRdb table, and some are missing; sequencing was by immunoSEQ multiplex PCR. The repertoire holds around 130,000 clones, more than 75% seen once, with roughly 2.2% in the top ten. Sequencing was performed on peripheral blood. These TCRs come from a man aged 65 to 85 with active COVID-19. CDR3s include the opening cysteine and the closing phenylalanine or tryptophan. The D gene is left open where the match is weak. Not every row has a clone size; where given, it reads once, few, many or a size class.

NA	TRBD1	TRBJ1-4	TRBV28	TGTGCCAGCAGCCAATCCGGGACAGGGGGTGAAAAACTGTTTTTT	CASSQSGTGGEKLFF
NA	TRBD1	TRBJ2-2	TRBV3-1/TRBV3-2	TGTGCCAGCAAGGTAGAGACAGGGCGCACCGGGGAGCTGTTTTTT	CASKVETGRTGELFF
NA	NA	TRBJ2-7	TRBV19	TGTGCCAGTAGCCACAGGGGAGGCGAGCAGTACTTC	CASSHRGGEQYF
NA	NA	TRBJ1-1	TRBV7-2	TGTGCCAGCAGCTTATATGGACTGAGGAACACTGAAGCTTTCTTT	CASSLYGLRNTEAFF
NA	NA	TRBJ1-2	TRBV15	TGTGCCACCAGCAGAGATCGTACGGGCTATGGCTACACCTTC	CATSRDRTGYGYTF
NA	TRBD2	TRBJ2-2	TRBV24-1	TGTGCCACCAGTCGGCTAGCGGGAGAAAGCCCCGGGGAGCTGTTTTTT	CATSRLAGESPGELFF
once	NA	TRBJ1-5	TRBV28	TGTGCCAGCAGGTGGGGTGGGGCTAGCAATCAGCCCCAGCATTTT	CASRWGGASNQPQHF
NA	TRBD2	TRBJ2-7	TRBV20-1	TGCAGTGCTAGTGCTAGCGGGAGGTACGAGCAGTACTTC	CSASASGRYEQYF
few	NA	TRBJ1-1	TRBV10-2	TGCGCCAGCAGTGAGTCAAGAGGGAACACTGAAGCTTTCTTT	CASSESRGNTEAFF
NA	TRBD1	TRBJ2-7	TRBV9	TGTGCCAGCAGCCCGAGCGACAGGGGAGCTGGAGAGCAGTACTTC	CASSPSDRGAGEQYF
NA	NA	TRBJ2-1	TRBV6-1	TGTGCCAGCAGTGAAGCCTGGCCTGAAGGACTTGAGCAGTTCTTC	CASSEAWPEGLEQFF
NA	TRBD1	TRBJ1-5	TRBV19	TGTGCCAGTGCCCGAGACAGGGGTAACAATCAGCCCCAGCATTTT	CASARDRGNNQPQHF
NA	TRBD1	TRBJ2-5	TRBV9	TGTGCCAGCAGCGTAGAGACAGGGGGGCAAGAGACCCAGTACTTC	CASSVETGGQETQYF
NA	TRBD2	TRBJ2-1	TRBV19	TGTGCCAGCAAAAGCGGGAGGGGATACAATGAGCAGTTCTTC	CASKSGRGYNEQFF
NA	NA	TRBJ1-5	TRBV7-2	TGTGCCAGCAGCTTGACAAGGAGCAATCAGCCCCAGCATTTT	CASSLTRSNQPQHF
NA	NA	TRBJ2-5	TRBV6-2/TRBV6-3	TGTGCCAGCAGTTACTCGGCACCATCCAGGGGCCAAGAGACCCAGTACTTC	CASSYSAPSRGQETQYF
NA	TRBD1	TRBJ2-7	TRBV18	TGTGCCAGCTCCCGAAGGGCAGGGGGTGAGGACGAGCAGTACTTC	CASSRRAGGEDEQYF
NA	TRBD1	TRBJ2-1	TRBV6-5	TGTGCCAGCAGCAGGGACAGGCCAGGAGGTGAGCAGTTCTTC	CASSRDRPGGEQFF
NA	TRBD2	TRBJ2-7	TRBV10-3	TGTGCCATCAGTGAGTCTGGCACTAGCGGGGGGCTGGGGCAGTACTTC	CAISESGTSGGLGQYF
NA	TRBD2	TRBJ2-4	TRBV9	TGTGCCAGCAGCGACCCACTAGCGGGAGTTCAAGGCAAAAACATTCAGTACTTC	CASSDPLAGVQGKNIQYF
NA	TRBD2	TRBJ2-1	TRBV9	TGTGCCAGCAGCGGGACCTTGGGACTAGCCTACAATGAGCAGTTCTTC	CASSGTLGLAYNEQFF
NA	TRBD1	TRBJ1-4	TRBV5-5	TGTGCCAGCAGCTCAGCCCGGGACAGGGGGCGGAATGAAAAACTGTTTTTT	CASSSARDRGRNEKLFF
NA	TRBD1	TRBJ1-5	TRBV2	TGTGCCAGCAGTGAACGACAGGGGGCAAGGCAGCCCCAGCATTTT	CASSERQGARQPQHF
NA	NA	TRBJ1-5	TRBV28	TGTGCCAGCAGTTTCCCAGGGATAAATCAGCCCCAGCATTTT	CASSFPGINQPQHF
NA	NA	TRBJ2-1	TRBV2	TGTGCCAGCAGCCTAAGGGACTTCACCGTCCAGTACTACAATGAGCAGTTCTTC	CASSLRDFTVQYYNEQFF
NA	NA	TRBJ1-3	TRBV2	TGTGCCAGCAGACTACACCTGAGCTCTGGAAACACCATATATTTT	CASRLHLSSGNTIYF
once	NA	TRBJ1-6	TRBV27	TGTGCCAGCAGCACGGGGAGTCGACCCCTCCACTTT	CASSTGSRPLHF
NA	TRBD1	TRBJ1-1	TRBV24-1	TGTGCCACCAGTGGGGGACAGGGGAGGAACACTGAAGCTTTCTTT	CATSGGQGRNTEAFF
NA	NA	TRBJ1-3	TRBV7-9	TGTGCCAGCAGCTTAGGTCGTTCAGGGCCCGCTGGAAACACCATATATTTT	CASSLGRSGPAGNTIYF
NA	TRBD1	TRBJ2-7	TRBV29-1	TGCAGCGTTGAAGATGGTCCGACAGGGGGCGAGTACGAGCAGTACTTC	CSVEDGPTGGEYEQYF
once	TRBD1	TRBJ2-7	TRBV15	TGTGCCACCAGCAGAGGGGGGACAGGGGACGAGCAGTACTTC	CATSRGGTGDEQYF
NA	NA	TRBJ2-7	TRBV10-2	TGCGCCAGCATCGAGTTGAATCCCTACGAGCAGTACTTC	CASIELNPYEQYF
NA	NA	TRBJ1-5	TRBV18	TGTGCCAGCTCACCGATCGGAGGGGGGGATCAGCCCCAGCATTTT	CASSPIGGGDQPQHF
NA	NA	TRBJ2-7	TRBV18	TGTGCCAGCTCACCACCCGGACAAGGTCCCTACGAGCAGTACTTC	CASSPPGQGPYEQYF
NA	NA	TRBJ1-1	TRBV9	TGTGCCAGCAGCGTAGCTCGGAGTTTCACTGAAGCTTTCTTT	CASSVARSFTEAFF
NA	NA	TRBJ1-1	TRBV24-1	TGTGCCACCAGTGCCACGACAAGGGGGACCACTGAAGCTTTCTTT	CATSATTRGTTEAFF
NA	TRBD2	TRBJ2-1	TRBV12-3/TRBV12-4	TGTGCCAGCAGTTTCTTAGCGGGACATGAGCAGTTCTTC	CASSFLAGHEQFF
NA	NA	TRBJ2-1	TRBV24-1	TGTGCCACCAGTGATTCAGAGAGGGTTGTCTACAATGAGCAGTTCTTC	CATSDSERVVYNEQFF
NA	NA	TRBJ2-6	TRBV28	TGTGCCACCAACCTCGGCGGATCAGGGGCCAACGTCCTGACTTTC	CATNLGGSGANVLTF
NA	TRBD2	TRBJ2-3	TRBV2	TGTGCCAGCACCAGCGGGGACACAGATACGCAGTATTTT	CASTSGDTDTQYF
NA	TRBD2	TRBJ2-5	TRBV9	TGTGCCAGCAGCGTAGCGGGGGGGACGCCACAGGAGACCCAGTACTTC	CASSVAGGTPQETQYF
NA	NA	TRBJ2-3	TRBV7-8	TGTGCCAGCAGTCGAGATGGGCCAGATACGCAGTATTTT	CASSRDGPDTQYF
NA	TRBD2	TRBJ2-7	TRBV9	TGTGCCAGCAGCGTAGCCACTAGCGGCCCCTACGAGCAGTACTTC	CASSVATSGPYEQYF
NA	NA	TRBJ2-1	TRBV14	TGTGCCAGCAGCTATGGGGACAAGGGCGATTACAATGAGCAGTTCTTC	CASSYGDKGDYNEQFF
once	NA	TRBJ1-4	TRBV6-5	TGTGCCAGCAGACACGGCGGGGGGAGACTGTTTTTT	CASRHGGGRLFF